This TCR beta chain was captured by sequencing in a study of blood T cell repertoires in COVID-19. At the level of the study: Acute and convalescent COVID-19 specimens originated in the United States, Italy and Spain.

Adults between roughly 18 and 95 years of age took part from 20 to 25 US areas. Participant-reported clinical history was the basis for cohort assignment. In the authors' workflow: The authors estimated nucleated cell counts from reference gene primer amplification. The repertoire was sequenced with immunoSEQ multiplex PCR; TCRdb's copy has only in-frame clones and lacks some. The V and J calls and clone size are taken from that table; D and trimming were inferred from the DNA. Of about 440,000 clones in the sample, around 91% were seen once. V shed 6 bases and J shed 5 bases, with 11 bases lying between them. Germline V gene lookup returns CDR1 MNHEY and CDR2 SMNVEV (reference sequence). This CDR3 region has 13 residues.

The chain employs TRBV27 and TRBJ1-5; D not resolved. This TCR derives from a young man who had recovered from COVID-19. Sample: PBMCs or T cells enriched from blood (not recorded which). CDR3 loop: CASSLKSHQPQHF. In DNA, the CDR3 is TGTGCCAGCAGCCTAAAGAGCCATCAGCCCCAGCATTTT.